This T cell receptor beta chain was recovered during a study of blood T cell repertoires in COVID-19. Study as a whole: Some COVID-19 samples were acute and others convalescent; all came from the United States, Italy and Spain. PBMCs, B-cell-depleted T cells, or T cells provided the cDNA or gDNA that made up the material.

This CDR3 contains 14 residues. V shed 4 bases, J shed 5 bases, and the junction held 5 bases outside the gene matches. Germline V gene data show CDR1 as LGHNA and CDR2 as YSLEER. As handled by the study authors: Using reference gene primer amplification, nucleated cell counts were estimated. Produced via immunoSEQ multiplex PCR; TCRdb's table is partial and in-frame only. D and trimming were read from the DNA, whereas the V and J calls and clone size are those reported in that table. Altogether about 130,000 clones are present, approximately 90% being singletons, with the ten largest covering roughly 3.9%.

This clonotype was obtained from a man in his 60s with COVID-19, enrolled during active disease. The J gene is TRBJ1-1, the V gene TRBV4-3; 9 bases line up with TRBD1. Sequenced material: peripheral blood. CDR3 amino acids: CASSRGQGGTEAFF. The CDR3, as DNA: TGCGCCAGCAGCCGGGGACAGGGCGGGACTGAAGCTTTCTTT.